In this sample, the clone carrying this TCR beta chain turned up a few times. Libraries were prepared by immunoSEQ multiplex PCR; TCRdb keeps only in-frame clonotypes and omits some of them. The sample records 99,000 or so clones, roughly nine tenths being singletons. Germline-derived CDR1 and CDR2 are SNHLY and FYNNEI. The CDR3 totals 14 residues. V lost 6 bases, J lost 0 bases, and 9 bases lay in between. This record comes from a study of blood T cell repertoires in COVID-19. The chain recombines TRBV2 with TRBJ1-3; D is possibly TRBD1 (5 bases). The specimen sequenced was peripheral blood. This TCR came from a human donor in a cohort sampled during active COVID-19. The CDR3 loop is CASRSQVSGNTIYF. The CDR3 DNA reads TGTGCCAGCAGATCACAGGTCTCTGGAAACACCATATATTTT.